This T cell receptor beta chain came from a study of blood T cell repertoires in COVID-19. Study in general: PBMCs, B-cell-depleted T cells, or T cells were the source of the cDNA or gDNA that made up the material.

CDR1 and CDR2 from the germline V gene are MNHEY and SVGEGT. This CDR3 is 15 amino acids long. Trimming stripped 4 bases from V and 1 base from J, with 12 bases between. In the source study's methods: Using reference gene primer amplification, nucleated cell counts were estimated. Generated by immunoSEQ multiplex PCR, the TCRdb table keeps only in-frame clones and is missing some. V and J calls and clone size are those listed in that table; D and trimming were worked out from the DNA. This sample has about 280,000 clones, with roughly 86% found just once. Sequenced: peripheral blood. The source is a young man with active or convalescent COVID-19. This chain links TRBV6-2 or TRBV6-3 with TRBJ2-3, with unresolved D. CDR3 sequence: CASSSPLGRTDTQYF. CDR3 DNA: TGTGCCAGCAGTTCCCCCCTGGGCCGCACAGATACGCAGTATTTT.